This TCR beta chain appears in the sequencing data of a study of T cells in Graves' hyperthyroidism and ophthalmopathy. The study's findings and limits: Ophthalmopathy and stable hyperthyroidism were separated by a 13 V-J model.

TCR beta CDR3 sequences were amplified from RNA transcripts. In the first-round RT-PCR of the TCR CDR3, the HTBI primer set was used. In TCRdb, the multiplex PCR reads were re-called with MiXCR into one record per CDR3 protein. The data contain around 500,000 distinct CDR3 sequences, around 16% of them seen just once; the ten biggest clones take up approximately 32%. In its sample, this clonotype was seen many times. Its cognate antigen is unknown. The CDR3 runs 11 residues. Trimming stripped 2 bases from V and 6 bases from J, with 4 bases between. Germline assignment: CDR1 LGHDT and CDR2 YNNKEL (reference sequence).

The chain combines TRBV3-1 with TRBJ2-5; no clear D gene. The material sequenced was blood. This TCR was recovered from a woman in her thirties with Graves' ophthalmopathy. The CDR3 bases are TGTGCCAGCAGCCAAATCCAGACCCAGTACTTC. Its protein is CASSQIQTQYF.